A single sample is the source of the 8 T cell receptor beta chains below, sequenced in a study. TCRdb re-derived calls from the 5' RACE reads in MiXCR, one entry per CDR3 protein. The sample records about 9,100 distinct CDR3 sequences, approximately 57% being singletons. The sample was tumor-infiltrating memory CD4+ T cells sorted from the breast tumor. As for subset: memory CD4+ T cells, CD4+CD45RO+CD25-. The receptors derive from a female donor with breast cancer.

This chain links TRBV5-1 with TRBJ2-4, with D possibly being TRBD1 or TRBD2 (5 bases each). Germline V gene sequence: CDR1 SGHRS, CDR2 YFSETQ. The CDR3 has 15 amino acids. V dropped 2 bases and J dropped 2 bases, with 11 bases sitting between them. CDR3 loop: CASSLGDGSKNIQYF. In DNA, the CDR3 is TGCGCCAGCAGCTTAGGGGACGGGTCCAAAAACATTCAGTACTTC.

The CDR3 sequence is CASSLTASGTTDTQYF. Here the CDR3 DNA reads TGTGCCAGCAGCTTAACTGCTAGCGGGACCACAGATACGCAGTATTTT. The chain has TRBV7-3 and TRBJ2-3; 9 bases are a match to TRBD2. Germline lookup yields CDR1 SGHTA and CDR2 FQGTGA. Unmatched junction bases numbered 3, after V lost 0 bases and J lost 2 bases. This CDR3 has 16 amino acids.

This clonotype was picked up one time. J is TRBJ2-5 and V is TRBV5-1; no firm D call. Germline V gene lookup returns CDR1 SGHRS and CDR2 YFSETQ. V dropped 0 bases and J dropped 2 bases, with 5 bases sitting between them. The CDR3 totals 13 residues. CDR3 nucleotides: TGCGCCAGCAGCTTGGCGCAGCAAGAGACCCAGTACTTC. This gives the protein CASSLAQQETQYF. Using reference TRBV5-1 and TRBJ2-5 for the parts outside the CDR3, the full variable domain is KAGVTQTPRYLIKTRGQQVTLSCSPISGHRSVSWYQQTPGQGLQFLFEYFSETQRNKGNFPGRFSGRQFSNSRSEMNVSTLELGDSALYLCASSLAQQETQYFGPGTRLLVL.

This clonotype was found a few times. CDR3 nucleotide sequence: TGCGCCAGCAGCTCACGTGGGCATTTCTACGAGCAGTACTTC. It translates to CASSSRGHFYEQYF. The chain has TRBV5-1 and TRBJ2-7; D not resolved. CDR1 SGHRS and CDR2 YFSETQ come from the germline V gene. CDR3 length: 14 residues. The V and J ends lost 3 bases and 3 bases respectively, with 13 bases between them.

The V call is TRBV28, the J call TRBJ2-1; 10 nucleotides agree with TRBD1. Per germline, CDR1 MDHEN and CDR2 SYDVKM. This CDR3 has 16 residues. Trimming cost V 5 bases and J 5 bases; bases outside gene matches: 9. The CDR3 loop is CASSPIPGQGHNEQFF. The DNA of the CDR3 is TGTGCCAGCAGTCCTATACCGGGACAGGGGCACAATGAGCAGTTCTTC. The full variable domain, with the rest looked up from reference TRBV28 and TRBJ2-1, is DVKVTQSSRYLVKRTGEKVFLECVQDMDHENMFWYRQDPGLGLRLIYFSYDVKMKEKGDIPEGYSVSREKKERFSLILESASTNQTSMYLCASSPIPGQGHNEQFFGPGTRLTVL.

This chain connects TRBV4-1 to TRBJ1-3, with D possibly matching TRBD1 (6 bases). The CDR3 is 15 residues long. Trimming took 5 bases from V and 8 from J, leaving 19 bases between them. Germline assignment: CDR1 MGHRA and CDR2 YSYEKL. The CDR3 sequence: CASSKGGSAVDTIYF. DNA of the CDR3: TGCGCCAGCAGCAAGGGGGGCTCAGCAGTGGACACCATATATTTT.

This chain connects TRBV10-3 to TRBJ1-1, with a tentative D call TRBD1 (6 bases). CDR3 length equals 13 residues. CDR1 is ENHRY and CDR2 is SYGVKD in the germline V gene. V was clipped by 3 bases and J by 5 bases, with 10 bases between them. In DNA, the CDR3 is TGTGCCATCAGTGACAGGGGTAATACTGAAGCTTTCTTT. This encodes CAISDRGNTEAFF.

The J gene is TRBJ2-1, the V gene TRBV6-2 or TRBV6-3, with 7 bases aligning to TRBD1. The CDR3 totals 15 residues. The V segment lost 8 bases and the J segment 4 bases; nucleotides outside the gene matches: 11. Germline lookup yields CDR1 MNHEY and CDR2 SVGEGT. CDR3 sequence: CASRAGGAMYNEQFF. The CDR3 nucleotides are TGTGCCAGCCGCGCAGGGGGAGCTATGTACAATGAGCAGTTCTTC.